This is a list of T cell receptor beta chains from one sample in a study of beta chain features in type 1 diabetes. TCRdb keeps only in-frame clones here, not all; method: immunoSEQ multiplex PCR. This sample has 350,000 or so clones, with around 20% found just once. Sequenced material: naive CD4+ T cells from blood. The receptors here all came from a woman aged 18 to 35 in good health. CDR3s include the opening cysteine and the closing phenylalanine or tryptophan. The order of the fields is J gene, V gene, CDR3 protein.

j_gene: TRBJ2-4
v_gene: TRBV27
CDR3aa: CANLQGAKNIQYF

j_gene: TRBJ2-1
v_gene: TRBV2
CDR3aa: CASSPDSEQFF

j_gene: TRBJ2-5
v_gene: TRBV5-1
CDR3aa: CASSSITSGQETQYF

j_gene: TRBJ2-2
v_gene: TRBV7-6
CDR3aa: CASSRDTNTGELFF

j_gene: TRBJ1-2
v_gene: TRBV4-1
CDR3aa: CASSLSQGQGYGYTF

j_gene: TRBJ2-1
v_gene: TRBV6-6
CDR3aa: CASSWTERGNEQFF

j_gene: TRBJ2-3
v_gene: TRBV19
CDR3aa: CASSMLPSTDTQYF

j_gene: TRBJ2-7
v_gene: TRBV18
CDR3aa: CASSRGQEYEQYF

j_gene: TRBJ1-1
v_gene: TRBV2
CDR3aa: CASSRTANTEAFF

j_gene: TRBJ2-1
v_gene: TRBV5-4
CDR3aa: CASSPPGLAGGGNEQFF

j_gene: TRBJ2-1
v_gene: TRBV18
CDR3aa: CASSPLAGLYNEQFF

j_gene: TRBJ2-5
v_gene: TRBV7-2
CDR3aa: CASSYYRTQYF

j_gene: TRBJ2-5
v_gene: TRBV7-8
CDR3aa: CASSSLRVAETQYF

j_gene: TRBJ1-4
v_gene: TRBV29-1
CDR3aa: CSGDTGEKLFF

j_gene: TRBJ2-7
v_gene: TRBV10-3
CDR3aa: CAISESAVLSYEQYF

j_gene: TRBJ2-1
v_gene: TRBV18
CDR3aa: CASSRLRDSDEQFF

j_gene: TRBJ1-2
v_gene: TRBV18
CDR3aa: CASSPPALRQGGSSYGYTF

j_gene: TRBJ2-7
v_gene: TRBV18
CDR3aa: CASSVRTSGTTYEQYF

j_gene: TRBJ2-6
v_gene: TRBV25-1
CDR3aa: CASTPGGHGANVLTF

j_gene: TRBJ2-4
v_gene: TRBV4-1
CDR3aa: CASSLLPGGGSYAKNIQYF

j_gene: TRBJ1-6
v_gene: TRBV9
CDR3aa: CASSVETNSPLHF

j_gene: TRBJ2-3
v_gene: TRBV29-1
CDR3aa: CSVPAGPRDTQYF

j_gene: TRBJ2-5
v_gene: TRBV21-1
CDR3aa: CASTTHRGREGLGETQYF

j_gene: TRBJ2-7
v_gene: TRBV7-8
CDR3aa: CASSFQGAGVYEQYF

j_gene: TRBJ1-4
v_gene: TRBV29-1
CDR3aa: CSVGGGGEKLFF

j_gene: TRBJ2-3
v_gene: TRBV11-1
CDR3aa: CASSFGLAVYSSTDTQYF

j_gene: TRBJ2-7
v_gene: TRBV6-5
CDR3aa: CASAPPGLAGPEQYF

j_gene: TRBJ2-4
v_gene: TRBV21-1
CDR3aa: CASSKEGDRARPPKNIQYF

j_gene: TRBJ1-5
v_gene: TRBV30
CDR3aa: CAWSAGGNQPQHF

j_gene: TRBJ1-2
v_gene: TRBV6-5
CDR3aa: CASSYGTPRDGYTF

j_gene: TRBJ2-7
v_gene: TRBV11-2
CDR3aa: CASNREWGGHEQYF

j_gene: TRBJ2-5
v_gene: TRBV9
CDR3aa: CASSAAGGRPETQYF

j_gene: TRBJ1-1
v_gene: TRBV6-5
CDR3aa: CASSSPGSAEAFF

j_gene: TRBJ2-2
v_gene: TRBV5-8
CDR3aa: CASSLGRTSVPNTGELFF

j_gene: TRBJ2-5
v_gene: TRBV11-2
CDR3aa: CASSRGQQETQYF

j_gene: TRBJ1-1
v_gene: TRBV10-3
CDR3aa: CAISDRTGAFF

j_gene: TRBJ2-1
v_gene: TRBV5-1
CDR3aa: CASSLSASGASDEQFF

j_gene: TRBJ1-2
v_gene: TRBV7-2
CDR3aa: CASSPGEGYGYTF

j_gene: TRBJ2-3
v_gene: TRBV9
CDR3aa: CASSDPLSTDTQYF

j_gene: TRBJ1-5
v_gene: TRBV29-1
CDR3aa: CSVALSSGNQPQHF

j_gene: TRBJ2-1
v_gene: TRBV18
CDR3aa: CASSPPQAASSYNEQFF

j_gene: TRBJ1-1
v_gene: TRBV30
CDR3aa: CAWSRQGWEAFF

j_gene: TRBJ2-7
v_gene: TRBV5-1
CDR3aa: CASSSTLETGSYEQYF

j_gene: TRBJ2-2
v_gene: TRBV7-9
CDR3aa: CASSLLTLRGTGELFF

j_gene: TRBJ2-5
v_gene: TRBV11-2
CDR3aa: CASSPPNRETQYF

j_gene: TRBJ2-6
v_gene: TRBV5-1
CDR3aa: CASSLGEGQFDSGANVLTF

j_gene: TRBJ2-3
v_gene: TRBV5-1
CDR3aa: CASSWTGLFTDTQYF

j_gene: TRBJ1-5
v_gene: TRBV30
CDR3aa: CAWSTLGQGFEPQHF

j_gene: TRBJ1-5
v_gene: TRBV21-1
CDR3aa: CASSKVGDRPGNQPQHF

j_gene: TRBJ1-1
v_gene: TRBV29-1
CDR3aa: CSAAGVRTEAFF

j_gene: TRBJ2-1
v_gene: TRBV7-9
CDR3aa: CASSLGPISGGAENEQFF

j_gene: TRBJ2-3
v_gene: TRBV5-6
CDR3aa: CASKGGTGELDTQYF

j_gene: TRBJ1-5
v_gene: TRBV7-2
CDR3aa: CASSLWGGRDQPQHF

j_gene: TRBJ2-7
v_gene: TRBV18
CDR3aa: CASSPGQGASYEQYF

j_gene: TRBJ2-3
v_gene: TRBV9
CDR3aa: CASSPPGTSGGTDTQYF

j_gene: TRBJ2-3
v_gene: TRBV2
CDR3aa: CASSAQGASTDTQYF

j_gene: TRBJ1-2
v_gene: TRBV6-5
CDR3aa: CASRDRALYYGYTF

j_gene: TRBJ1-2
v_gene: TRBV5-4
CDR3aa: CASSEQVPGPYGYTF

j_gene: TRBJ1-5
v_gene: TRBV10-3
CDR3aa: CAISMDSANQPQHF